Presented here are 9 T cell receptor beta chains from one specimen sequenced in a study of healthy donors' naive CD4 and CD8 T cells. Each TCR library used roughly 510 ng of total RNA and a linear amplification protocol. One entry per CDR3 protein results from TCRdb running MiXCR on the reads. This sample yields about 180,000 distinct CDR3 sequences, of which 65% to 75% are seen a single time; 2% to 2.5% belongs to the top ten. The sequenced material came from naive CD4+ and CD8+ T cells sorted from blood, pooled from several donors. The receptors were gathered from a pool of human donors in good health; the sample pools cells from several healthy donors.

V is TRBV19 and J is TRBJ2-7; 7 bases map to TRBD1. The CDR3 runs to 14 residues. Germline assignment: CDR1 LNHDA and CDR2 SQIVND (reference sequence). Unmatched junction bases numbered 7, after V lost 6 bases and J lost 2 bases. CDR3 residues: CASSPAGTAYEQYF. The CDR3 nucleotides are TGTGCCAGTAGCCCGGCTGGGACAGCCTACGAGCAGTACTTC.

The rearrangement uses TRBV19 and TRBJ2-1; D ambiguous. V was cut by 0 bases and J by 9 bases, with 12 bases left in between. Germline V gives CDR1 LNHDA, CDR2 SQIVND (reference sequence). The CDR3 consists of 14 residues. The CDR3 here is CASSIEGRAPEQFF. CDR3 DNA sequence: TGTGCCAGTAGTATAGAAGGCCGGGCTCCTGAGCAGTTCTTC.

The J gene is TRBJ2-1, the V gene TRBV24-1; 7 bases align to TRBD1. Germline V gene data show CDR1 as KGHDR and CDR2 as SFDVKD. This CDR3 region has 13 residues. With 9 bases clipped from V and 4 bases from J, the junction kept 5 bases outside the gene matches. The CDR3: CATGTEFYNEQFF. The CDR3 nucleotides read TGTGCCACCGGGACAGAATTTTACAATGAGCAGTTCTTC.

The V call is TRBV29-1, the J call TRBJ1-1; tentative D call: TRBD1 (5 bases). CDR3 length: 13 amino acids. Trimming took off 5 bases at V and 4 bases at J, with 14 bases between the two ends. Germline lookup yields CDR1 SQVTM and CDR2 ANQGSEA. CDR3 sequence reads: CSVKRGGTTEAFF. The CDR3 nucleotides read TGCAGCGTTAAACGGGGTGGGACCACTGAAGCTTTCTTT.

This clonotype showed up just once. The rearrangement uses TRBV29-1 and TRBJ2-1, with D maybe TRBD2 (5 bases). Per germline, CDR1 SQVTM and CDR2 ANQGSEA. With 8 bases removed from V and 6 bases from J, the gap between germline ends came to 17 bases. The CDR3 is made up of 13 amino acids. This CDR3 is CSLSRETTNEQFF. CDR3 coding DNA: TGCAGCCTAAGTAGGGAGACGACCAATGAGCAGTTCTTC.

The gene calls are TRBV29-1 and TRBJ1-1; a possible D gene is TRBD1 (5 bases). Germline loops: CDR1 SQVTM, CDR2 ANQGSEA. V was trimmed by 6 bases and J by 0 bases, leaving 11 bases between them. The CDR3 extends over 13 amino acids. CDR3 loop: CSVLDTMNTEAFF. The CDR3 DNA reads TGCAGCGTCCTGGACACAATGAACACTGAAGCTTTCTTT.

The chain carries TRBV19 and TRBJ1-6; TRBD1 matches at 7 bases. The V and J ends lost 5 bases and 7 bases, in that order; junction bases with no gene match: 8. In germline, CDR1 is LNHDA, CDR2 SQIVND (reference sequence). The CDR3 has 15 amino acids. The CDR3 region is CASSSTGVWNSPLHF. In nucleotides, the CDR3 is TGTGCCAGTAGTTCAACAGGGGTTTGGAATTCACCCCTCCACTTT. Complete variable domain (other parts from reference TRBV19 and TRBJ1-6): DGGITQSPKYLFRKEGQNVTLSCEQNLNHDAMYWYRQDPGQGLRLIYYSQIVNDFQKGDIAEGYSVSREKKESFPLTVTSAQKNPTAFYLCASSSTGVWNSPLHFGNGTRLTVT.

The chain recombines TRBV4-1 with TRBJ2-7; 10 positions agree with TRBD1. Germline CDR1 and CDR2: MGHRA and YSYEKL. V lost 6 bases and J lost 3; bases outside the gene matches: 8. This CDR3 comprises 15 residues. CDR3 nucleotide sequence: TGCGCCAGCAGTGCGACAGGGGGCGAGTTCTACGAGCAGTACTTC. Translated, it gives CASSATGGEFYEQYF.

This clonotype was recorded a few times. The CDR3 sequence is CSVYDSWLGQNYEQYF. The CDR3 nucleotides read TGCAGCGTTTACGACTCCTGGCTGGGACAGAACTACGAGCAGTACTTC. The chain carries TRBV29-1 and TRBJ2-7; 7 bases fit TRBD1. The CDR3 sequence is 16 residues long. From germline, CDR1 is SQVTM and CDR2 ANQGSEA. Losses at the gene ends were 5 bases for V and 3 bases for J; bases not matched to a gene: 16.